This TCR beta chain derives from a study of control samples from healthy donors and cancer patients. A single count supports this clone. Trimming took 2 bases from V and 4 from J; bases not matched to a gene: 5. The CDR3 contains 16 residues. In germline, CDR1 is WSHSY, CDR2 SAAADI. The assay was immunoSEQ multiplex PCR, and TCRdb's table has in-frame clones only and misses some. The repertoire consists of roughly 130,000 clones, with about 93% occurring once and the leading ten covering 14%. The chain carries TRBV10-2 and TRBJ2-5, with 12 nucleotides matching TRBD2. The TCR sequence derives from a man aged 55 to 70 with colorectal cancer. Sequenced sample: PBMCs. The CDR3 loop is CASSETTSGGRETQYF. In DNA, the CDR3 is TGCGCCAGCAGTGAGACCACTAGCGGGGGGCGAGAGACCCAGTACTTC.